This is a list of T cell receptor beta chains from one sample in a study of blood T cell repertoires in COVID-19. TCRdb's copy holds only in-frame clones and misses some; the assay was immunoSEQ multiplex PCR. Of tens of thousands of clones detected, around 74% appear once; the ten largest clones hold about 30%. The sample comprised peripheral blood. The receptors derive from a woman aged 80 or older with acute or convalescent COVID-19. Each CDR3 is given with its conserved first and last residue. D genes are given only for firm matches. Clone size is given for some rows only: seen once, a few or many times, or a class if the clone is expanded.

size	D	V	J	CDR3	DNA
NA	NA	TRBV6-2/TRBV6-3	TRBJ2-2	CASSYGVGTNTGELFF	TGTGCCAGCAGTTACGGAGTCGGGACGAACACCGGGGAGCTGTTTTTT
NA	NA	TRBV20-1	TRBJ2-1	CSASDGDSYNEQFF	TGCAGTGCTAGTGACGGGGACTCCTACAATGAGCAGTTCTTC
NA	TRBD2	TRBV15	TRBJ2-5	CATGMGSGTQETQYF	TGTGCCACCGGGATGGGTAGCGGGACACAAGAGACCCAGTACTTC
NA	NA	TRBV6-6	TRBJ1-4	CASSLLGQTNEKLFF	TGTGCCAGCAGTTTACTTGGACAAACTAATGAAAAACTGTTTTTT
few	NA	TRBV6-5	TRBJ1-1	CASRYTGENTEAFF	TGTGCCAGCAGGTATACAGGTGAGAACACTGAAGCTTTCTTT
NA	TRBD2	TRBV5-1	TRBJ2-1	CASSPVPAGYNEQFF	TGCGCCAGCAGCCCGGTCCCAGCGGGGTACAATGAGCAGTTCTTC
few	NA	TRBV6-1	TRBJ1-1	CASSEVDSMNTEAFF	TGTGCCAGCAGTGAAGTCGACAGCATGAACACTGAAGCTTTCTTT
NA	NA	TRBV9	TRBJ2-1	CASSVDPIAEQFF	TGTGCCAGCAGCGTAGACCCCATAGCGGAGCAGTTCTTC
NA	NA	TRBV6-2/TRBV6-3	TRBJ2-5	CASSWGGQETQYF	TGTGCCAGCAGTTGGGGAGGACAAGAGACCCAGTACTTC
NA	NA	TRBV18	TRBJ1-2	CASSPGGHGYTF	TGTGCCAGCTCACCAGGGGGCCATGGCTACACCTTC
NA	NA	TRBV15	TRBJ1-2	CATSRDIRESVYGYTF	TGTGCCACCAGCAGAGATATCCGGGAATCAGTCTATGGCTACACCTTC
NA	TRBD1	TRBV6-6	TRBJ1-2	CASSPTGLIDGYTF	TGTGCCAGCAGCCCGACAGGGTTAATAGATGGCTACACCTTC